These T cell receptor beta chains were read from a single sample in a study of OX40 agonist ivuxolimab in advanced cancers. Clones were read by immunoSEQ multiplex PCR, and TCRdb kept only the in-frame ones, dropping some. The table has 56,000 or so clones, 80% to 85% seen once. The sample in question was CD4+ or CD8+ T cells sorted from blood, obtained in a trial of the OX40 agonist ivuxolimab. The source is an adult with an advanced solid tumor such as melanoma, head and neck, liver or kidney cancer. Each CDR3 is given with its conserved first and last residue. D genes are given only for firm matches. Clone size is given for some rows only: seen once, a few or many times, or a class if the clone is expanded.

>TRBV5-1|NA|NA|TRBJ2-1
TGCGCCAGCAGCTTGGAGAGCGGCCGAGAGTTCTTC
CASSLESGREFF
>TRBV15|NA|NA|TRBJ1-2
TGTGCCACCAGCAGGGACAAGAGCTATGGCTACACCTTC
CATSRDKSYGYTF
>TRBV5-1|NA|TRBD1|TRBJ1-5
TGCGCCAGCAGCTTAACAGGGGGTTCCAATCAGCCCCAGCATTTC
CASSLTGGSNQPQHF
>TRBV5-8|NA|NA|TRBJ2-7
TGTGCCAGCAGCTTAAACGGGGCGTGTTGCGAGCAGTACTTC
CASSLNGACCEQYF
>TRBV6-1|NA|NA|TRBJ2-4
TGTGCCAGCAGTTCACATCTAGCCAAAAACATTCAGTACTTC
CASSSHLAKNIQYF
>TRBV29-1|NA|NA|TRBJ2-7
TGCAGCGTTGGTTCAGGTCAGGCGGCCTACGAGCAGTACTTC
CSVGSGQAAYEQYF
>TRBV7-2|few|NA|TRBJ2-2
TGTGCCAGCAGCTTTCATGCCGGGGAGCTGTTTTTT
CASSFHAGELFF
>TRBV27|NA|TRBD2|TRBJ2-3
TGTGCCAGCAGTTGGACTAGCGAGGGCTCGGATACGCAGTATTTT
CASSWTSEGSDTQYF
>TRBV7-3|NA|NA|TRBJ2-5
TGTGCCAGCAGCTTAATGGCCAAAGAGACCCAGTACTTC
CASSLMAKETQYF
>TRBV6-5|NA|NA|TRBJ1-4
TGTGCCAGCAGTTACTCGATGGAGGGGTGGGAAAAACTGTTTTTT
CASSYSMEGWEKLFF
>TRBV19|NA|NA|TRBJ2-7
TGTGCCAGTAGTATAGATCGTGGAGGGCAGTGGCACTTC
CASSIDRGGQWHF
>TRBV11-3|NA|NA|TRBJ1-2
TGTGCCAGCAGCCTCAGCTCGGGGGTTAACACCTTC
CASSLSSGVNTF
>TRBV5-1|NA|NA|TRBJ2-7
TGTGCCAGCAGCCAAGCCTACGAGCAGTACTTC
CASSQAYEQYF
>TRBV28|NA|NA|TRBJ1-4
TGTGCCAGCAGTGGGCGGGTTAATGAAAAACTGTTTTTT
CASSGRVNEKLFF
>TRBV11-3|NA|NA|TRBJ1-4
TGTGCCAGCAGCTCCACAGGAGCTAATGAAAAACTGTTTTTT
CASSSTGANEKLFF
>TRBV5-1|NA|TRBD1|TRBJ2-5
TGCGCCAGCAGCAACGACAGGGGGGAGACCCAGTACTTC
CASSNDRGETQYF
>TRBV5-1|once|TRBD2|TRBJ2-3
TGCGCCAGCAGCCCCGGACTAGCGGGGGGCACAGATACGCAGTATTTT
CASSPGLAGGTDTQYF
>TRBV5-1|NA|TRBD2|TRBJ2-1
TGCGCCAGCAGCCCCTCTAGCGGGGGCAGCTCCTACAATGAGCAGTTCTTC
CASSPSSGGSSYNEQFF
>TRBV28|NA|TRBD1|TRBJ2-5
TGTGCCAGCAGATCTCCGGGACAGGGGCATTTGGAGACCCAGTACTTC
CASRSPGQGHLETQYF
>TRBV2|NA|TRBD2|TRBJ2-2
TGTGCCAGCAGTGAGTCGTCTAGCGGGGTCCGGAGGACCGGGGAGCTGTTTTTT
CASSESSSGVRRTGELFF
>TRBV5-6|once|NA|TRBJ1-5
TGTGCCAGCAGCTGGAGCGACCCCGGACGGGGCAATCAGCCCCAGCATTTT
CASSWSDPGRGNQPQHF
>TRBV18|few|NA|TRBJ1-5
TGTGCCAGCGAAATGGAGGTTAGCAATCAGCCCCAGCATTTT
CASEMEVSNQPQHF
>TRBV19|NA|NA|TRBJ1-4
TGTGCCAGTAGCCTGGGCCAAGGAATTGAAAAACTGTTTTTT
CASSLGQGIEKLFF
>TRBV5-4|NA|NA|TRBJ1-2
TGTGCCAGCAGCCCCGGGCAGGTCGATGGCTACACCTTC
CASSPGQVDGYTF
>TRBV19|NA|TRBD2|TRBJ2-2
TGTGCCAGTAGAAAGACTAGCCCCGGGGAGCTGTTTTTT
CASRKTSPGELFF
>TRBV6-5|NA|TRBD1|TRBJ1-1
TGTGCCAGCAGTTCATCAGGGGGAGACCTCGTTGAAGCTTTCTTT
CASSSSGGDLVEAFF
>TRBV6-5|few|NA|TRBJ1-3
TGTGCCAGCAGTTATCTGGAAGATGGAAACACCATATATTTT
CASSYLEDGNTIYF
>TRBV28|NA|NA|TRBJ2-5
TGTGCCAGCAGGGGGGAAGAGACCCAGTACTTC
CASRGEETQYF
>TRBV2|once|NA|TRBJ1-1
TGTGCCAGCATATGGGGGACCTTCATGAACACTGAAGCTTTCTTT
CASIWGTFMNTEAFF
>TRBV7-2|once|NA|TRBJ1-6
TGTGCCAGCAGCTTAGAGGGGTATCGCTCCTATAATTCACCCCTCCACTTT
CASSLEGYRSYNSPLHF
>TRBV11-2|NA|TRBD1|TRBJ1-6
TGTGCCAGCAGCTTAATGGGACAGGGAAGTTCACCCCTCCACTTT
CASSLMGQGSSPLHF
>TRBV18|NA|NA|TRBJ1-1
TGTGCCAGCTCACCAAGGGAGACTGAAGCTTTCTTT
CASSPRETEAFF
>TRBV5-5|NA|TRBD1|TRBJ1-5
TGTGCCAGCAGCGCGGGACAGGGACTAAGTCAGCCCCAGCATTTT
CASSAGQGLSQPQHF
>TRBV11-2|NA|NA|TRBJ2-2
TGTGCCAGCAGCTGGTCCACCGGGGAGCTGTTTTTT
CASSWSTGELFF
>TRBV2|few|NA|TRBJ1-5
TGTGCCAGCAAAAATCGAGGGAGCAATCAGCCCCAGCATTTT
CASKNRGSNQPQHF
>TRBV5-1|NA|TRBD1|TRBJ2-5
TGCGCCAGCAGCGGCGGGACAGGGGGCTACCAAGAGACCCAGTACTTC
CASSGGTGGYQETQYF
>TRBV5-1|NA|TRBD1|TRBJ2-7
TGCGCCGCTCCGGGACAGGCCTACGAGCAGTACTTC
CAAPGQAYEQYF
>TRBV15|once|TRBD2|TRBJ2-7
TGTGCCACCAGCGCGGAACTAGCGGGGATGGGCGAGCAGTACTTC
CATSAELAGMGEQYF
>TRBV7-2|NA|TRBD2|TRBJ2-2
TGTGCCAGCAGCCCCCGAGCGGGGTCGAACACCGGGGAGCTGTTTTTT
CASSPRAGSNTGELFF
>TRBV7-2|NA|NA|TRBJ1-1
TGTGCCAGCAGCCCAACCTGGGGGGAAGCTTTCTTT
CASSPTWGEAFF
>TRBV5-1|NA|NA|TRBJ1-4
TGCGCCAGCAGCTTGGACAGGGAAGGAGAAAAACTGTTTTTT
CASSLDREGEKLFF
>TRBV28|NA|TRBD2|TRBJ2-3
TGTGCCAGTAAGACTAGCTCAGATACGCAGTATTTT
CASKTSSDTQYF
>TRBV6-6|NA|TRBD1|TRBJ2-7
TGTGCCAGCAGTTACTCGGGACAGGGTCCCTACGAGCAGTACTTC
CASSYSGQGPYEQYF
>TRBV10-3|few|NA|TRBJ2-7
TGTGCCATTGGACAGTCCTACGAGCAGTACTTC
CAIGQSYEQYF
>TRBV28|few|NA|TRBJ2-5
TGTGCCAGCAGTTTGAATCAGTGGTTGCAGACCCAAGAGACCCAGTACTTC
CASSLNQWLQTQETQYF
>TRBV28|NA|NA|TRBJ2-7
TGTGCCAGCCTGTCGGGGGGCCCCTACGAGCAGTACTTC
CASLSGGPYEQYF
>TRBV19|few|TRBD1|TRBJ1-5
TGTGCCAGTAGTATAGCAGGGGGAGATCAGCCCCAGCATTTT
CASSIAGGDQPQHF
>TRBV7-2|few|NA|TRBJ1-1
TGTGCCAGCAGCCTATCCGGCCGGGCCCCTGAGGGCACTGAAGCTTTCTTT
CASSLSGRAPEGTEAFF
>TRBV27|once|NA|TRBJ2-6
TGTGCCAGCACCTCAGGGACTGGGGCCAACGTCCTGACTTTC
CASTSGTGANVLTF
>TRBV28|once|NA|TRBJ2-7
TGTGCCAGCAGCCCAGGCGACCGCTACGAGCAGTACTTC
CASSPGDRYEQYF
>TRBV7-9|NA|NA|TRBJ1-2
TGTGCCAGCAGCTTTGATTGGACACTAGCCTATGGCTACACCTTC
CASSFDWTLAYGYTF
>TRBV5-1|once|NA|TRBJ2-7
TGCGCCAGCAGCTACGGGACTTCATTCACCGAGCAGTACTTC
CASSYGTSFTEQYF
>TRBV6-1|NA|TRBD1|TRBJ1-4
TGTGCCGGATCACAGGGGACAACTAATGAAAAACTGTTTTTT
CAGSQGTTNEKLFF
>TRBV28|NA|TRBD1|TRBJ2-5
TGTGCCATTCGACAGGGGCAAGAGACCCAGTACTTC
CAIRQGQETQYF